The source of this T cell receptor beta chain is a study of T cells in Graves' hyperthyroidism and ophthalmopathy. Researchers amplified the TCR beta CDR3 regions from RNA transcripts. The HTBI set primed first-round TCR CDR3 RT-PCR. One entry per CDR3 protein results from TCRdb running MiXCR on the multiplex PCR reads. Of a few hundred thousand distinct CDR3 sequences listed, 15% to 18% are singletons. The CDR3 is 13 residues long. Germline CDR1 LNHDA, CDR2 SQIVND (reference sequence). Trimming pared 4 bases from V and 0 bases from J, leaving 4 bases between. This clonotype was observed a handful of times.

Sequences were obtained from blood. This sequence joins TRBV19 and TRBJ2-1; D gene ambiguous. This clonotype was sampled from a woman aged 25 to 45 with Graves' hyperthyroidism. CDR3 DNA sequence: TGTGCCAGTAGTACGAACTCCTACAATGAGCAGTTCTTC. It codes for CASSTNSYNEQFF.